These T cell receptor beta chains were read from a single sample in a study of graft-versus-host responses after intestinal transplantation. For these receptors, no antigen is known. Data came from immunoSEQ multiplex PCR; TCRdb stores just in-frame clones and leaves some out. The profile shows tens of thousands of clones, 75% to 90% of them singletons. The sequencing here drew on unstimulated CD8+ T cells sorted from spleen or lymph node cells, taken before intestinal transplant. The origin of the receptors is a human donor who received an intestinal transplant. CDR3s include the opening cysteine and the closing phenylalanine or tryptophan. Fields, in order: V gene, J gene, D gene, clone size, CDR3 DNA, CDR3 protein. A D gene is named only where the DNA matches it firmly. Expanded clones get a size class; other rows say once, few or many, or leave the size out.

TRBV27	TRBJ2-1	TRBD2	few	TGTGCCAGCAGTTTTGTGGCGGGAGTCAATGAGCAGTTCTTC	CASSFVAGVNEQFF
TRBV19	TRBJ1-5	.	.	TGTGCCAGTAGTATCGTTGTCGGAAATCAGCCCCAGCATTTT	CASSIVVGNQPQHF
TRBV7-6	TRBJ1-1	.	once	TGTGCCAGCAGCTTTTCGACAGGAATGAACACTGAAGCTTTCTTT	CASSFSTGMNTEAFF
TRBV5-4	TRBJ2-7	TRBD1	.	TGTGCCAGCAGCCAAGGGGGCGGCTCCTACGAGCAGTACTTC	CASSQGGGSYEQYF
TRBV29-1	TRBJ2-7	TRBD2	.	TGCAGCGTTGAAGGCCTAGCGGGAGGGATAAACGAGCAGTACTTC	CSVEGLAGGINEQYF
TRBV13	TRBJ2-3	TRBD2	.	TGTGCCAGCAGCTTAAGCGGACTAGCGGGATTGAATACGCAGTATTTT	CASSLSGLAGLNTQYF
TRBV27	TRBJ2-3	TRBD2	.	TGTGCCAGCAGTTTAATTAGCGGGGGTTCGCATACGCAGTATTTT	CASSLISGGSHTQYF
TRBV11-3	TRBJ2-5	.	.	TGTGCCAGCAGCTTACAGGGAGGTGAGACCCAGTACTTC	CASSLQGGETQYF
TRBV9	TRBJ1-6	.	.	TGTGCCAGCAGCGTAGCCAAATATAATTCACCCCTCCACTTT	CASSVAKYNSPLHF
TRBV4-2	TRBJ2-7	.	once	TGTGCCAGCAGCCAAGATGGGGACCTTCCCTCCTACGAGCAGTACTTC	CASSQDGDLPSYEQYF
TRBV13	TRBJ2-1	.	once	TGTGCCAGCAGCTTAGAAGAGGCGACTAGAGTGGGAAATGAGCAGTTCTTC	CASSLEEATRVGNEQFF
TRBV6-5	TRBJ1-6	.	.	TGTGCCAACGACAGGCCACATTCACCCCTCCACTTT	CANDRPHSPLHF
TRBV5-1	TRBJ2-7	TRBD1	.	TGCGCCAGCAGCTTGGGGACAGGGATCGACGAGCAGTACTTC	CASSLGTGIDEQYF
TRBV29-1	TRBJ2-3	TRBD2	once	TGCAGCGTTGAAGATAGCGGCGGGGGGCTCACAGATACGCAGTATTTT	CSVEDSGGGLTDTQYF
TRBV11-1	TRBJ2-5	.	.	TGTGCCAGCAGCTTAGACGGGAGCGAAGAGACCCAGTACTTC	CASSLDGSEETQYF
TRBV27	TRBJ2-7	.	.	TGTGCCAGCAGTTTCGGGACAAAGAGGAACGAGCAGTACTTC	CASSFGTKRNEQYF
TRBV12-2	TRBJ2-6	.	.	TGTGCAAGTCGCCTTGCGTGGACCACACAAAGTCGGGCCAACGTCCTGACTTTC	CASRLAWTTQSRANVLTF
TRBV4-1	TRBJ2-4	.	.	TGCGCCAGCAGCCAAGTGGGGGTCCTCCAAAACATTCAGTACTTC	CASSQVGVLQNIQYF
TRBV14	TRBJ1-5	.	.	TGTGCCAGAATCACCTATCAGCCCCAGCATTTT	CARITYQPQHF
TRBV6-5	TRBJ2-1	.	once	TGTGCCAGCAGCCCTTGGACAGACAATGAGCAGTTCTTC	CASSPWTDNEQFF
TRBV5-8	TRBJ2-7	.	.	TGTGCCAGCAGCCTTCTCCGGGACTCCTCCTACGAGCAGTACTTC	CASSLLRDSSYEQYF
TRBV23-1	TRBJ1-5	.	.	TGCGCCAGCAGTCAATCGCGTAGGGGCCGAAGCAATCAGCCCCAGCATTTT	CASSQSRRGRSNQPQHF
TRBV11-2	TRBJ1-1	.	.	TGTGCCAGCAGCTTCGGTACTGAAGCTTTCTTT	CASSFGTEAFF
TRBV5-1	TRBJ2-7	.	.	TGCGCCAGCAGCCTTGAACCCGTCCCCACCTACGAGCAGTACTTC	CASSLEPVPTYEQYF
TRBV7-2	TRBJ1-1	TRBD1	.	TGTGCCAGCAGTTTCGGGACAGAAAACACTGAAGCTTTCTTT	CASSFGTENTEAFF
TRBV4-1	TRBJ1-2	TRBD1	.	TGCGCCAGCAGCCAAGATCCCAGGGGGAACTATGGCTACACCTTC	CASSQDPRGNYGYTF
TRBV30	TRBJ1-4	TRBD1	.	TGTGCCTGGAATGAGACAGGGAATGAAAGACTGTTTTTT	CAWNETGNERLFF
TRBV13	TRBJ1-1	TRBD1	.	TGTGCCAGCAGCTTAGGGACAGGGGGCGCTGGGGGCACTGAAGCTTTCTTT	CASSLGTGGAGGTEAFF
TRBV5-6	TRBJ1-3	.	.	TGTGCCAGCAGCTCCCAAGGAAACACCATATATTTT	CASSSQGNTIYF
TRBV27	TRBJ2-7	TRBD2	.	TGTGCCAGTAGACTAGCGCCGACCTACGAGCAGTACTTC	CASRLAPTYEQYF
TRBV5-7	TRBJ2-5	TRBD1	.	TGTGCCAGCAGCTTGGGGGACAGGGCTAACCAAGAGACCCAGTACTTC	CASSLGDRANQETQYF
TRBV2	TRBJ2-1	.	.	TGTGCCAGCAGTGAGTTGTTTGGGGGGAGTGAGCAGTTCTTC	CASSELFGGSEQFF
TRBV5-1	TRBJ2-7	.	.	TGCGCCAGCAGCTTGGAAACGGGGTTGTTCTCCTACGAGCAGTACTTC	CASSLETGLFSYEQYF
TRBV11-2	TRBJ2-7	TRBD2	once	TGTGCCAGCAGCTTCGCTAGCGGAGCAAACCCCGAGCAGTACTTC	CASSFASGANPEQYF
TRBV6-1	TRBJ2-1	TRBD1	.	TGTGCCAGCAGTGATCGACAGGGAAACTACAATGAGCAGTTCTTC	CASSDRQGNYNEQFF
TRBV6-1	TRBJ2-7	.	few	TGTGCCAGCAGTGAGTGGCTAGTTTCTTACGAGCAGTACTTC	CASSEWLVSYEQYF
TRBV28	TRBJ2-1	TRBD2	.	TGTGCCAGCAGTTTCGGCGGGAGGGCCGGCAATGAGCAGTTCTTC	CASSFGGRAGNEQFF
TRBV4-2	TRBJ2-7	.	.	TGTGCCAGCAGCCGAGCACAAAGAACCTACGAGCAGTACTTC	CASSRAQRTYEQYF
TRBV2	TRBJ2-3	.	.	TGTGCCAGCAGCGATTTTGACTCCCTGCGGGGTGGCTATAGCACAGATACGCAGTATTTT	CASSDFDSLRGGYSTDTQYF
TRBV28	TRBJ1-1	.	.	TGTGCCAGCAGTCCCGGTGTTAGGGCCGTCATGAACACTGAAGCTTTCTTT	CASSPGVRAVMNTEAFF
TRBV29-1	TRBJ1-4	.	once	TGCAGCTACTCCGGGACCGGCACTAATGAAAAACTGTTTTTT	CSYSGTGTNEKLFF
TRBV11-2	TRBJ2-1	TRBD2	.	TGTGCCAGCAGCTTATTAGGGACTACCTACAATGAGCAGTTCTTC	CASSLLGTTYNEQFF
TRBV5-5	TRBJ1-5	.	.	TGTGCCAGCAGCTTGGCGGGGTATCGGCAGCCCCAGCATTTT	CASSLAGYRQPQHF
TRBV6-8	TRBJ2-7	TRBD2	.	TGTGCCAGCAGTCACCAACTAGCGTCGCTCGAGCAGTACTTC	CASSHQLASLEQYF
TRBV28	TRBJ1-2	.	.	TGTGCCAGCAGTTTACCCAGGGATGGCTACACCTTC	CASSLPRDGYTF
TRBV2	TRBJ2-7	.	.	TGTGCCAGCAGTGATTGGAGGGGGGGCTACGAGCAGTACTTC	CASSDWRGGYEQYF
TRBV5-6	TRBJ2-5	TRBD1	.	TGTGCCAGCAGCTTGGATGTGACAGGGGGCTTGGGAGAGACCCAGTACTTC	CASSLDVTGGLGETQYF
TRBV30	TRBJ2-1	.	.	TGTGCCTGGAGTGCCTACCTCTACAATGAGCAGTTCTTC	CAWSAYLYNEQFF
TRBV7-9	TRBJ1-4	.	.	TGTGCCAGCAGCTTAGTCCCCAGGGCAGGCGAAACTAATGAAAAACTGTTTTTT	CASSLVPRAGETNEKLFF
TRBV2	TRBJ2-1	TRBD1	.	TGTGCCAGCAGTGAGGGGGACAGGGTTATGAATGAGCAGTTCTTC	CASSEGDRVMNEQFF
TRBV27	TRBJ1-1	.	.	TGTGCCAGCAGTTTATACAGCGGGGGTACTGAAGCTTTCTTT	CASSLYSGGTEAFF
TRBV7-6	TRBJ1-1	TRBD1	.	TGTGCCAGCAGCCGGGCAGGGGGAGAAGCTTTCTTT	CASSRAGGEAFF
TRBV5-1	TRBJ1-4	.	.	TGCGCCAGCAGCTTGGAGGCAGGAGGGAATGAAAAACTGTTTTTT	CASSLEAGGNEKLFF
TRBV9	TRBJ2-5	TRBD2	once	TGTGCCAGCAGCGTTGGACTAGCGGGTACAGAGACCCAGTACTTC	CASSVGLAGTETQYF
TRBV9	TRBJ2-3	.	.	TGTGCCAGCAGCGTCCCGGCCAGGGAGAGCGGGAGCACAGATACGCAGTATTTT	CASSVPARESGSTDTQYF
TRBV12-5	TRBJ1-4	TRBD1	.	TGTGCTAGTGGTTTCCTTCTACCGGGACAGGGTATTCTCCCTCCTAATGAAAAACTGTTTTTT	CASGFLLPGQGILPPNEKLFF
TRBV2	TRBJ2-1	.	few	TGTGCCAGCAGTGGAGGGGGGAAGGGGTCCTACAATGAGCAGTTCTTC	CASSGGGKGSYNEQFF
TRBV5-4	TRBJ1-6	.	.	TGTGCCAGCAGCTTGGACGCCGTCGCCGGCTATTCACCCCTCCACTTT	CASSLDAVAGYSPLHF
TRBV19	TRBJ2-3	.	once	TGTGCCAGTAGTATAAGCGGAGGCACAGATACGCAGTATTTT	CASSISGGTDTQYF